The clone carrying this TCR beta chain occurred a few times. The antigen is not known. V dropped 4 bases and J dropped 1 base, with 16 bases sitting between them. Germline V lookup: CDR1 SGHAT, CDR2 FQNNGV. This CDR3 has 16 amino acids. This record comes from a study of T-cell memory formation after mild COVID-19. At the level of the study: There were largely donor-specific TCR clusters. Whole-study results and caveats: The pre-infection memory compartment contained some responding clones, suggesting cross-reactive memory joined.

Each CDR3 protein gets one entry after TCRdb re-called the 5' RACE reads with MiXCR. The table has 350,000 or so distinct CDR3 sequences, 10% to 15% seen once. Material for sequencing was PBMCs or a T cell subset sorted from them (not recorded which). This TCR was sampled from a man between 18 and 35 years old who had mild COVID-19 (a few samples of this study predate the infection). Cell type and time point are not known. The rearrangement uses TRBV11-2 and TRBJ1-1; D is possibly TRBD1 (6 bases). The CDR3 DNA sequence: TGTGCCAGCAGCTCCCCCACCGGGACACCGAACACTGAAGCTTTCTTT. Amino acid sequence: CASSSPTGTPNTEAFF.